This TCR beta chain originates from a study of blood T cells in healthy people across ages. Primed by a sample-barcoded 5' primer and a J-beta primer mix, a second PCR proceeded for about 7 to 12 cycles. Per sample, CDR3-containing paired-end reads numbered at least 2.5 million. TCRdb called the 5' RACE reads again in MiXCR, with one record for every CDR3 protein. This sample carries 650,000 to 800,000 distinct CDR3 sequences, roughly 44% of them seen once, and the ten largest clones take roughly 18%. Study-wide findings and caveats: Per million T cells, TCR beta diversity dropped roughly linearly as age increased.

Comments on this clonotype: Its antigen is still unknown.

The source material was blood. The receptor was derived from a man aged 55 to 70 in good health.

The CDR3 DNA sequence: TGCAGCGGGAGGGTGGGTACAGAGACCCAGTACTTC. Residues: CSGRVGTETQYF. The gene calls are TRBV29-1 and TRBJ2-5, with D possibly matching TRBD2 (6 bases). V was clipped by 7 bases and J by 4 bases, with 13 bases between them. The CDR3 runs to 12 residues. CDR1 and CDR2 (germline): SQVTM, ANQGSEA.